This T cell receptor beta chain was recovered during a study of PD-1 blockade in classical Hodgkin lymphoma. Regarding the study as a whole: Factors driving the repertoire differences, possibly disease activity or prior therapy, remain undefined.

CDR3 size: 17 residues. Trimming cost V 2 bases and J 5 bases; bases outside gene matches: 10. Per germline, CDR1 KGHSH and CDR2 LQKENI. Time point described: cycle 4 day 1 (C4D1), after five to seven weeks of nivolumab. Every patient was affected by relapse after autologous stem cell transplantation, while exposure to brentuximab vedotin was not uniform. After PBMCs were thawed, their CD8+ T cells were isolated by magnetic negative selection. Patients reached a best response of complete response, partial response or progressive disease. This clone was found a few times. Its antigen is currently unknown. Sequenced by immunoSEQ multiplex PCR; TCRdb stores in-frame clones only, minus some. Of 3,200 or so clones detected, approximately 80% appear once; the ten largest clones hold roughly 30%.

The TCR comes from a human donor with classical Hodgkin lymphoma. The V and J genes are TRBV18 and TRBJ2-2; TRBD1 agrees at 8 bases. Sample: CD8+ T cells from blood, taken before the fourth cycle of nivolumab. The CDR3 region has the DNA TGTGCCAGCTCACCAATCTTACAGGGGGATTGGACCGGGGAGCTGTTTTTT. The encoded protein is CASSPILQGDWTGELFF.